Sequencing of this TCR beta chain was carried out in a study of blood T cell repertoires in COVID-19. TCRdb's copy holds only in-frame clones and misses some; the assay was immunoSEQ multiplex PCR. The table lists more than 300,000 clones, more than 90% of them singletons, with 18% in the top ten. Ages ranged from about 18 to 89 years, with residence in 24 US areas. Participant-given clinical history determined each cohort assignment. Germline loops: CDR1 KGHSH, CDR2 LQKENI. CDR3 length: 15 amino acids. Trimming removed 2 bases at V and 4 bases at J, with 14 bases between. The chain combines TRBV18 with TRBJ2-5; D may be TRBD2 (6 bases). Sample: PBMCs or T cells enriched from blood (not recorded which). The TCR was taken from a woman aged 25 to 39 who had recovered from COVID-19. CDR3 bases: TGTGCCAGCTCACCAACTCCGGGACTCGGAGAGACCCAGTACTTC. Residues: CASSPTPGLGETQYF.